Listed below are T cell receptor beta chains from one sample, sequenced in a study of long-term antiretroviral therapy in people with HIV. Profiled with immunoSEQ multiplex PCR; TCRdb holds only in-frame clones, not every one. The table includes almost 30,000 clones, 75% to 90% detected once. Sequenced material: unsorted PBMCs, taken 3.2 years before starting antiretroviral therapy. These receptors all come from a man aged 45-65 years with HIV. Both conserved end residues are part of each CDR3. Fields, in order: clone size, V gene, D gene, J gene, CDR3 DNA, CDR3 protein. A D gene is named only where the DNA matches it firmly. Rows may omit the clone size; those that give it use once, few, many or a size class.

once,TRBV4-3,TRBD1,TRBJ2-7,TGCGCCAGCAGCCAAGATCGGGGACAGGGGGCGCTCGGCGAGCAGTACTTC,CASSQDRGQGALGEQYF
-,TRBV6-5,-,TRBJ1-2,TGTGCCAGCAGTTACCGAGCCCTGTACTATGGCTACACCTTC,CASSYRALYYGYTF
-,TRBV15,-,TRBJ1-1,TGTGCCACCAGCAGGTTCAGAGAAAGCACTGAAGCTTTCTTT,CATSRFRESTEAFF
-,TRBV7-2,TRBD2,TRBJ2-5,TGTGCCAGCAGCTTAGATGGGACTAGCGTCTTCAGGGAGACCCAGTACTTC,CASSLDGTSVFRETQYF
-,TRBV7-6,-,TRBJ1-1,TGTGCCAGCAGCTTATCAACTGAAGCTTTCTTT,CASSLSTEAFF
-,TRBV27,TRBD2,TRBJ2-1,TGTGCCAGCAGTTCCCCGGGGACTAGCGTCTACTTACCCAATGAGCAGTTCTTC,CASSSPGTSVYLPNEQFF
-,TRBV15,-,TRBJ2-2,TGTGCCACCAGCAGAGTAACCACCGGGGAGCTGTTTTTT,CATSRVTTGELFF
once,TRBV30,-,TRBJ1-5,TGTGCCTGGACTAGGGGCGGCGATAGCAATCAGCCCCAGCATTTT,CAWTRGGDSNQPQHF
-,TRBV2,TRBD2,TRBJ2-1,TGTGCCAGCAGTGGCGGACTAGCCGGCTACAATGAGCAGTTCTTC,CASSGGLAGYNEQFF
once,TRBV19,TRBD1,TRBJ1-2,TGTGCCAGTAGTTCGCGGGACAGAGCCTATGGCTACACCTTC,CASSSRDRAYGYTF
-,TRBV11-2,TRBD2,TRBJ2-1,TGTGCCAGCAGCCACAGGACTAGCGGAAATGAGCAGTTCTTC,CASSHRTSGNEQFF
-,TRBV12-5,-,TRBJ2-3,TGTGCTAGTGGTTTGGGTTCAGGGGGCACAGATACGCAGTATTTT,CASGLGSGGTDTQYF
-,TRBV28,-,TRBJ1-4,TGTGCCAGCACCTCTTTATCGTGGACAGCAACTAATGAAAAACTGTTTTTT,CASTSLSWTATNEKLFF
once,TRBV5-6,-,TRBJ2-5,TGTGCCAGCAGCCCGGGACCAGAAGAGACCCAGTACTTC,CASSPGPEETQYF
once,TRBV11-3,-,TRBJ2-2,TGTGCCAGCAGCCCACCCGGGACCTACACCGGGGAGCTGTTTTTT,CASSPPGTYTGELFF
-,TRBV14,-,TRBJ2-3,TGTGCCAGCAGCCAACAAGCAGGGGAGGCAGATACGCAGTATTTT,CASSQQAGEADTQYF
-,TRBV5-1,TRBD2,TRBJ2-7,TGCGCCAGCAGCTTGAGGTCGCTAGCGGGAGACGAGCAGTACTTC,CASSLRSLAGDEQYF
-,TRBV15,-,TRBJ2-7,TGTGCCACCAGCAGAGGGCGCAGGGACTACGAGCAGTACTTC,CATSRGRRDYEQYF
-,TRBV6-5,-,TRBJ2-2,TGTGCCAGCAGTGCCCCAGGGGCGCGCACCGGGGAGCTGTTTTTT,CASSAPGARTGELFF
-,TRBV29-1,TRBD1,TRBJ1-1,TGCAGCGTGGGTCCGGACAGGGATCGCACTGAAGCTTTCTTT,CSVGPDRDRTEAFF
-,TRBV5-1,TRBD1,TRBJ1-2,TGCGCCAGCAGCACCGGGACAGGGGATAACTATGGCTACACCTTC,CASSTGTGDNYGYTF
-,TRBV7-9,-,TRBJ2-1,TGTGCCAGCAGCCCCCCCGGGTCGGGAGACAATGAGCAGTTCTTC,CASSPPGSGDNEQFF